One sample yielded the 21 T cell receptor beta chains listed below, sequenced in a study of cytomegalovirus exposure and HLA in healthy donors. PCR was performed using 60 Vbeta and 13 Jbeta primers. The assay was immunoSEQ multiplex PCR, and TCRdb's table has in-frame clones only and misses some. The sample carries a few hundred thousand clones, about 90% recorded once. Sequenced input: PBMCs. The receptors stem from a woman aged 18-29 years in good health and CMV-seronegative.

Only a few counts were recorded for this clone. The V gene is TRBV7-9, the J gene TRBJ1-2; the match to TRBD1 covers 9 bases. CDR3 size: 14 residues. The V segment lost 2 bases and the J segment 6 bases; nucleotides outside the gene matches: 4. The germline gives CDR1 SEHNR, CDR2 FQNEAQ (reference sequence). The chain's CDR3 is CASSLTGGADGYTF. The CDR3 DNA reads TGTGCCAGCAGCTTAACAGGGGGCGCGGATGGCTACACCTTC.

This sequence joins TRBV19 and TRBJ1-1; 7 nucleotides match TRBD1. V dropped 3 bases and J dropped 7; count of bases not matched to a gene: 11. Per the germline V gene, CDR1 is LNHDA and CDR2 is SQIVND (reference sequence). The CDR3 is 15 amino acids. The DNA for the CDR3 is TGTGCCAGTAGTATCGGGGTCAAACCAGGGGGTGAAGCTTTCTTT. Its protein product is CASSIGVKPGGEAFF.

The chain links TRBV29-1 to TRBJ2-7; TRBD1 is a possible D gene (5 bases). The V end lost 4 bases, the J end lost 0 bases, and 19 bases lay between the germline ends. Germline values: CDR1 SQVTM, CDR2 ANQGSEA. CDR3 size: 16 residues. CDR3 residues: CSVVWFSGISSYEQYF. CDR3 DNA sequence: TGCAGCGTTGTATGGTTTTCAGGGATTAGCTCCTACGAGCAGTACTTC.

V is TRBV4-1 and J is TRBJ2-7, with D maybe TRBD2 (6 bases). The ends were cut back, 3 bases at V and 0 bases at J, with 12 bases in the middle. This CDR3 contains 15 residues. Germline V gene sequence: CDR1 MGHRA, CDR2 YSYEKL. In DNA form, the CDR3 reads TGCGCCAGCAGCCACCCAGTGGGGGGCTCCTACGAGCAGTACTTC. Amino acid sequence: CASSHPVGGSYEQYF.

V gene TRBV7-9 combines with J gene TRBJ1-2, with 7 nucleotides matching TRBD1. Losses at the gene ends were 5 bases for V and 8 bases for J; bases not matched to a gene: 11. Germline CDR1 and CDR2: SEHNR and FQNEAQ (reference sequence). The CDR3 spans 14 residues. The CDR3 sequence: CASSPGQAVEGYTF. CDR3 nucleotide sequence: TGTGCCAGCAGCCCTGGACAGGCCGTGGAAGGCTACACCTTC.

The chain combines TRBV9 with TRBJ1-5; D possibly corresponds to TRBD1 (5 bases). The length of the CDR3 is 14 residues. V was cut by 5 bases and J by 7 bases, with 16 bases left in between. Germline-derived CDR1 and CDR2 are SGDLS and YYNGEE. This CDR3 reads CASSASGGGQPQHF. The CDR3 bases are TGTGCCAGCAGTGCGTCGGGGGGTGGACAGCCCCAGCATTTT.

This chain connects TRBV21-1 to TRBJ2-2; the table's D gene call, TRBD2, was not cross checked with the DNA. TRBV21-1 is given as a pseudogene. The CDR3 has 16 amino acids. CDR3 DNA: TGTGCCAGCAGGGGCAGAGCTAGCATGAACACCGGGGAGCTGTTTTTT. This sequence encodes CASRGRASMNTGELFF.

This CDR3 is CASSVGQGDEKLFF. In DNA, the CDR3 is TGTGCCAGCAGCGTTGGACAGGGAGATGAAAAACTGTTTTTT. V gene TRBV9 combines with J gene TRBJ1-4, with 8 bases identical to TRBD1. The CDR3 extends over 14 amino acids. Germline values: CDR1 SGDLS, CDR2 YYNGEE. J gave up 6 bases and V 2 bases, and 3 bases lay outside the gene matches.

CDR3 nucleotides: TGTGCCAGCAGTCGAAGCCGGGACAATGAGCAGTTCTTC. It codes for CASSRSRDNEQFF. The chain has TRBV6-6 and TRBJ2-1; D not certain. The CDR3 runs to 13 residues. The V end was cut by 5 bases, the J end by 5 bases, with 10 bases between. Germline CDR1 MNHNY, CDR2 SVGAGI (reference sequence).

This sequence joins TRBV7-3 and TRBJ2-5; 7 bases are shared with TRBD1. Trimming took 2 bases from V and 4 from J; bases not matched to a gene: 4. The germline V gene has CDR1 SGHTA and CDR2 FQGTGA. This CDR3 is 14 amino acids long. The chain's CDR3 is CASSLEGAGETQYF. The CDR3 DNA sequence: TGTGCCAGCAGCTTAGAGGGGGCGGGAGAGACCCAGTACTTC.

This rearrangement joins TRBV2 to TRBJ1-4; a weak D match, TRBD1 (6 bases). The ends were cut back, 6 bases at V and 2 bases at J, with 13 bases in the middle. The CDR3 sequence is 15 residues long. Germline CDR1 reads SNHLY; CDR2 reads FYNNEI. CDR3 sequence: CASSPRGGTNEKLFF. CDR3 nucleotides: TGTGCCAGCAGCCCCAGGGGAGGGACTAATGAAAAACTGTTTTTT.

V and J are TRBV6-1 and TRBJ2-5; TRBD1 agrees at 10 bases. The J call may be in error: the DNA end matches TRBJ2-7 better. The CDR3 contains 16 residues. The germline gives CDR1 MNHNS, CDR2 SASEGT. For the CDR3, the DNA is TGTGCCAGCAGTGTTCCGGGACAGGGGAGGCACTACGAGCAGTACTTC. It is translated as CASSVPGQGRHYEQYF.

To note about this clone: The junction and the germline gene differ at one end; a read error may be behind it. The chain carries TRBV7-9 and TRBJ1-2, with D possibly matching TRBD1 (5 bases). Germline V gives CDR1 SEHNR, CDR2 FQNEAQ (reference sequence). This CDR3 comprises 9 residues. CDR3: CASSLRGGF. CDR3 nucleotide sequence: TGTGCCAGCAGCTTGAGGGGAGGCTTC.

The V gene is TRBV12-5, the J gene TRBJ2-3, with TRBD1 identical over 9 bases. Germline-derived CDR1 and CDR2 are LGHNT and FRNRAP. The CDR3 contains 14 residues. V lost 6 bases to trimming and J lost 4 bases; unmatched junction nucleotides: 5. DNA for the CDR3: TGTGCTAGTGGGACAGGGGGGGCGGCAGATACGCAGTATTTT. This codes for CASGTGGAADTQYF.

The J gene is TRBJ2-5, the V gene TRBV7-8; D is ambiguous. This CDR3 spans 13 amino acids. Germline V CDR1 and CDR2: SGHVS, FQNEAQ. Trimming left V 1 base short and J 8 bases short, with 11 bases between. CDR3 protein: CASSLGRVATQYF. CDR3 DNA sequence: TGTGCCAGCAGCTTAGGGAGAGTAGCAACCCAGTACTTC.

The V and J genes are TRBV9 and TRBJ2-3; the match to TRBD2 covers 9 bases. This CDR3 is 14 amino acids long. V dropped 3 bases and J dropped 5; count of bases not matched to a gene: 4. The germline gives CDR1 SGDLS, CDR2 YYNGEE. The CDR3 loop is CASSAWTSEDTQYF. CDR3 bases: TGTGCCAGCAGCGCATGGACTAGCGAAGATACGCAGTATTTT.

CDR3 bases: TGTGCCAGCAGCTTGGATTTCCTCGGGACAGATACGCAGTATTTT. Translated: CASSLDFLGTDTQYF. V usage is TRBV5-8 and J usage is TRBJ2-3; D not certain. There are 15 residues in the CDR3. The V and J ends lost 0 bases and 3 bases respectively, with 11 bases between them. CDR1 and CDR2 from the germline V gene are SGHTS and YDEGEE.

The chain links TRBV5-1 to TRBJ1-6, with 12 bases identical to TRBD1. Per germline, CDR1 SGHRS and CDR2 YFSETQ. Trimming took 4 bases from V and 9 from J; bases not matched to a gene: 5. This CDR3 has 15 amino acids. The CDR3 DNA is TGCGCCAGCAGCCCGGGACAGGGGGCGCCTTCACCCCTCCACTTT. This codes for CASSPGQGAPSPLHF.

The genes are TRBV16 and TRBJ1-2; D is uncertain. CDR3 length equals 13 residues. Trimming took off 1 base at V and 8 bases at J, with 11 bases between the two ends. CDR1 and CDR2 (germline): KGHSY, FQNENV. CDR3 loop: CASSQFGGIGYTF. For the CDR3, the DNA is TGTGCCAGCAGCCAATTTGGAGGTATAGGCTACACCTTC.

The chain combines TRBV11-2 with TRBJ2-5, with 7 bases identical to TRBD2. The CDR3 totals 15 residues. The germline gives CDR1 SGHAT, CDR2 FQNNGV. J was trimmed by 0 bases and V by 5 bases; bases with no gene match: 6. CDR3 DNA sequence: TGTGCCAGCAGCAACCGGGAGGAGTACCAAGAGACCCAGTACTTC. Its translation: CASSNREEYQETQYF. Full variable domain (missing parts from reference TRBV11-2 and TRBJ2-5): EAGVAQSPRYKIIEKRQSVAFWCNPISGHATLYWYQQILGQGPKLLIQFQNNGVVDDSQLPKDRFSAERLKGVDSTLKIQPAKLEDSAVYLCASSNREEYQETQYFGPGTRLLVL.

The J gene is TRBJ1-1, the V gene TRBV5-1, with a possible D match to TRBD1 (6 bases). Germline CDR1 reads SGHRS; CDR2 reads YFSETQ. V lost 0 bases and J 10 bases, leaving 22 bases between the germline ends. The CDR3 sequence is 16 residues long. In nucleotides, the CDR3 is TGCGCCAGCAGCTTGGGGGGAACAGGGCTGGCAGCAGGAGCTTTCTTT. Its protein is CASSLGGTGLAAGAFF.